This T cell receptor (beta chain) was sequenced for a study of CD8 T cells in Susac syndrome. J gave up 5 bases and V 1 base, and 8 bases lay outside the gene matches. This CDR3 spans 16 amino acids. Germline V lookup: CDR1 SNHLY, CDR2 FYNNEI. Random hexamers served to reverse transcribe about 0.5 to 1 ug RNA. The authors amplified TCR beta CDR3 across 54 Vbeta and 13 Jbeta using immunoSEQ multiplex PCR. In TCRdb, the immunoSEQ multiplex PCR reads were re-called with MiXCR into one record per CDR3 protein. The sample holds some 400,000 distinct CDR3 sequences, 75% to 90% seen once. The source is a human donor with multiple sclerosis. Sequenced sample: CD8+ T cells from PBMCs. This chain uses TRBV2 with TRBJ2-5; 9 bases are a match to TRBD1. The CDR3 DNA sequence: TGTGCCAGCAGTGAAGGGGGACAGGGTCCCCATGAGACCCAGTACTTC. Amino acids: CASSEGGQGPHETQYF.